Shown below are 27 T cell receptor beta chains from a single sample sequenced in a study of beta chain features in type 1 diabetes. Expressed TCRB transcripts were sequenced because the isolated RNA had all been reverse transcribed beforehand. This table comes from immunoSEQ multiplex PCR, and its TCRdb copy is limited to in-frame clones, with some not included. The sample consists of under 950,000 clones, roughly a sixth of them appearing once. The sample consisted of naive CD4+ T cells from blood. The receptors derive from a woman aged 18-29 years in good health.

The chain is built from TRBV9 and TRBJ2-5; TRBD2 matches at 8 bases. Germline CDR1 reads SGDLS; CDR2 reads YYNGEE. Losses at the gene ends were 0 bases for V and 3 bases for J; bases not matched to a gene: 4. CDR3 length equals 15 residues. The CDR3 sequence: CASSVEGTSKETQYF. The CDR3 bases are TGTGCCAGCAGCGTAGAGGGGACTAGTAAAGAGACCCAGTACTTC.

CDR3 region: CASSPLERVAKNIQYF. Written as DNA, the CDR3 is TGTGCCAGCAGTCCACTCGAGCGCGTAGCCAAAAACATTCAGTACTTC. The rearrangement uses TRBV28 and TRBJ2-4; D remains unclear. The germline V gene encodes CDR1 MDHEN and CDR2 SYDVKM. This CDR3 region has 16 residues. The ends were cut back, 5 bases at V and 0 bases at J, with 14 bases in the middle.

This clone was counted a few times. This rearrangement joins TRBV18 to TRBJ2-7, with unresolved D. V lost 4 bases and J 7 bases, leaving 8 bases between the germline ends. This CDR3 spans 11 amino acids. The germline V gene encodes CDR1 KGHSH and CDR2 LQKENI. The CDR3, as DNA: TGTGCCAGCTCACTGCTGGGAGAGCAGTACTTC. It translates to CASSLLGEQYF.

The chain's CDR3 is CASSRTSGSFYNEQFF. In DNA, the CDR3 is TGTGCCAGCTCTCGGACTAGCGGGAGCTTCTACAATGAGCAGTTCTTC. The chain couples TRBV7-9 to TRBJ2-1, with 13 bases fitting TRBD2. The CDR3 covers 16 residues. J was trimmed by 3 bases and V by 8 bases; bases with no gene match: 7. The V gene's germline CDR1 is SEHNR and CDR2 FQNEAQ (reference sequence).

The chain recombines TRBV18 with TRBJ2-1; TRBD2 matches 15 bases. The CDR3 covers 15 residues. Trimming removed 5 bases from V and 5 bases from J; junction bases left unmatched: 1. Germline CDR1 is KGHSH and CDR2 is LQKENI. In nucleotides, the CDR3 is TGTGCCAGCTCAGGACTAGCGGGAGGGGACAATGAGCAGTTCTTC. Its protein product is CASSGLAGGDNEQFF.

V and J are TRBV4-2 and TRBJ1-2; 7 bases fit TRBD1. CDR3 length: 17 residues. Germline CDR1 is LGHNA and CDR2 is YNFKEQ. V lost 5 bases to trimming and J lost 0 bases; unmatched junction nucleotides: 12. Here the CDR3 DNA reads TGTGCCAGCAGCTACTTTGGAGGGACAGAGGCTAACTATGGCTACACCTTC. Translated: CASSYFGGTEANYGYTF.

This clone turned up a few times. The rearrangement uses TRBV5-8 and TRBJ2-5; 13 positions agree with TRBD2. The CDR3 has 17 amino acids. Per the germline V gene, CDR1 is SGHTS and CDR2 is YDEGEE. V lost 4 bases and J lost 0; bases outside the gene matches: 6. The chain's CDR3 is CASSPGLAGMYQETQYF. The CDR3 DNA reads TGTGCCAGCAGCCCGGGACTAGCGGGGATGTACCAAGAGACCCAGTACTTC.

J is TRBJ1-1 and V is TRBV5-1; D unresolved. V lost 1 base, J lost 1 base, and 8 bases lay in between. Germline CDR1 SGHRS, CDR2 YFSETQ. The CDR3 consists of 14 residues. CDR3 nucleotide sequence: TGCGCCAGCAGCTTGTGGCAGACGAACACTGAAGCTTTCTTT. Encoded protein: CASSLWQTNTEAFF.

The genes are TRBV4-1 and TRBJ2-7; 9 nucleotides match TRBD2. The CDR3 is 15 amino acids. Per germline, CDR1 MGHRA and CDR2 YSYEKL. V gave up 0 bases and J gave up 4 bases; unmatched junction bases: 4. CDR3 nucleotide sequence: TGCGCCAGCAGCCAAGATGGCGGGAGGGGATACGAGCAGTACTTC. Its protein product is CASSQDGGRGYEQYF.

The table lists this clone with a few counts. The rearrangement joins TRBV20-1 to TRBJ1-2, with TRBD1 matching 8 bases. The CDR3 spans 11 residues. Germline V gene sequence: CDR1 DFQATT, CDR2 SNEGSKA (reference sequence). V lost 6 bases, J lost 12 bases, and 9 bases stayed unmatched. CDR3 amino acids: CSANRGFFNTF. CDR3 nucleotides: TGCAGTGCCAACAGGGGGTTCTTTAACACCTTC.

The genes are TRBV7-2 and TRBJ2-1; no firm D call. This CDR3 region has 15 residues. Germline V gene data show CDR1 as SGHTA and CDR2 as FQGNSA. The germline V and J ends were trimmed by 4 bases and 5 bases, with 15 bases remaining between them. The CDR3 DNA follows: TGTGCCAGCAGCTCCCAGCCCTTCGTGGACAATGAGCAGTTCTTC. Amino acids: CASSSQPFVDNEQFF.

This clone was seen a handful of times. The chain is built from TRBV7-9 and TRBJ2-1, with 7 bases fitting TRBD1. The V and J ends lost 3 bases and 9 bases, in that order; junction bases with no gene match: 2. The CDR3 covers 12 residues. Germline lookup yields CDR1 SEHNR and CDR2 FQNEAQ (reference sequence). DNA of the CDR3: TGTGCCAGCAGCTTGGGACAGACTGAGCAGTTCTTC. Protein: CASSLGQTEQFF.

In its sample, this clone was seen a few times. This sequence joins TRBV9 and TRBJ2-5; the D is unclear. The end of the DNA aligns better with TRBJ2-7, so the J call may be wrong. CDR3 length: 13 amino acids. The V gene's germline CDR1 is SGDLS and CDR2 YYNGEE. The CDR3 sequence is CASSVTAWNEQYF. The CDR3 coding sequence is TGTGCCAGCAGCGTAACGGCTTGGAACGAGCAGTACTTC.

This clone was observed a handful of times. The rearrangement links TRBV7-2 to TRBJ2-2, with 9 nucleotides matching TRBD2. The V and J ends lost 5 bases and 5 bases, in that order; junction bases with no gene match: 6. CDR3 length: 15 amino acids. Germline CDR1 and CDR2: SGHTA and FQGNSA. In DNA form, the CDR3 reads TGTGCCAGCAGCGGGGGGACTAGCCGAACCGGGGAGCTGTTTTTT. This codes for CASSGGTSRTGELFF. The variable domain in full, completed from reference TRBV7-2 and TRBJ2-2, reads GAGVSQSPSNKVTEKGKDVELRCDPISGHTALYWYRQSLGQGLEFLIYFQGNSAPDKSGLPSDRFSAERTGGSVSTLTIQRTQQEDSAVYLCASSGGTSRTGELFFGEGSRLTVL.

The chain joins TRBV7-2 to TRBJ2-3; D not certain. The CDR3 has 15 amino acids. Trimming removed 5 bases from V and 2 bases from J, with 14 bases in between. From germline, CDR1 is SGHTA and CDR2 FQGNSA. The DNA for the CDR3 is TGTGCCAGCAGCCGATCTAGGACGTACACAGATACGCAGTATTTT. Translated: CASSRSRTYTDTQYF.

J is TRBJ2-1 and V is TRBV5-4; weak D call: TRBD2 (6 bases). CDR1 is SGHNT, CDR2 YYREEE, per germline (reference sequence). The CDR3 is 16 residues long. V was trimmed by 0 bases and J by 5 bases, leaving 15 bases between them. CDR3 in amino acids: CASSLAISGRDNEQFF. The CDR3, as DNA: TGTGCCAGCAGCTTGGCCATTAGCGGCCGGGACAATGAGCAGTTCTTC.

This clone has only a few counts. V gene TRBV15 combines with J gene TRBJ2-1; no clear D. This CDR3 has 14 amino acids. Between the trimmed V and J ends, which lost 0 bases and 6 bases, there was a span of 9 bases. The V gene's germline CDR1 is LNHNV and CDR2 YYDKDF (reference sequence). The CDR3 spells CATSRDGTFNEQFF. DNA of the CDR3: TGTGCCACCAGCAGAGATGGCACCTTCAATGAGCAGTTCTTC.

The gene calls are TRBV12-2 and TRBJ2-3; the table calls TRBD1, which could not be checked here. TRBV12-2 is shown as a pseudogene. CDR3 length: 15 residues. The CDR3 protein is CASRSVKGHIDTQYF. CDR3 coding DNA: TGTGCAAGTCGCTCGGTTAAGGGGCATATAGATACGCAGTATTTT.

This clone came up a few times. CDR3 protein: CASSFGQGTYEQYF. The CDR3, as DNA: TGTGCCAGTAGTTTCGGACAGGGAACCTACGAGCAGTACTTC. This chain links TRBV19 with TRBJ2-7, with TRBD1 matching 8 bases. This CDR3 has 14 residues. The ends lost 5 bases at V and 2 bases at J; junction bases unmatched: 5. CDR1 is LNHDA, CDR2 SQIVND, per germline (reference sequence).

Points on this clone: The same CDR3 can be traced to other DNA sequences in this sample. This chain uses TRBV28 with TRBJ1-5; TRBD1 aligns across 7 bases. The length of the CDR3 is 15 residues. V dropped 7 bases and J dropped 2; count of bases not matched to a gene: 8. Germline CDR1 reads MDHEN; CDR2 reads SYDVKM. CDR3 residues: CASTTTGTGNQPQHF. In DNA form, the CDR3 reads TGTGCCAGCACCACCACCGGGACAGGCAATCAGCCCCAGCATTTT.

In its sample, this clone was seen a few times. The chain joins TRBV7-9 to TRBJ2-7; D not resolved. Between the trimmed V and J ends, which lost 1 base and 3 bases, there was a span of 13 bases. The CDR3 runs to 15 residues. The germline V gene has CDR1 SEHNR and CDR2 FQNEAQ (reference sequence). CDR3 amino acids: CASSLGGSLDYEQYF. For the CDR3, the DNA is TGTGCCAGCAGCTTAGGGGGATCACTTGACTACGAGCAGTACTTC. The full variable domain, its missing parts supplied by reference TRBV7-9 and TRBJ2-7, is DTGVSQNPRHKITKRGQNVTFRCDPISEHNRLYWYRQTLGQGPEFLTYFQNEAQLEKSRLLSDRFSAERPKGSFSTLEIQRTEQGDSAMYLCASSLGGSLDYEQYFGPGTRLTVT.

The chain couples TRBV5-6 to TRBJ2-7; D gene ambiguous. Germline loops: CDR1 SGHDT, CDR2 YYEEEE. Trimming left V 4 bases short and J 3 bases short, with 5 bases between. The CDR3 has 11 residues. The CDR3 protein is CASSTHYEQYF. The CDR3 region has the DNA TGTGCCAGCAGCACCCACTACGAGCAGTACTTC.

This sequence joins TRBV19 and TRBJ2-1, with D possibly TRBD1 on 6 matching bases. The CDR3 runs 14 residues. The germline CDR1 and CDR2 sequences are LNHDA and SQIVND (reference sequence). With 5 bases removed from V and 13 bases from J, the gap between germline ends came to 21 bases. CDR3 residues: CASSAPTQTGQQFF. In nucleotides, the CDR3 is TGTGCCAGTAGTGCCCCTACACAGACGGGACAACAGTTCTTC. The full variable domain, in which reference TRBV19 and TRBJ2-1 provide the parts outside the CDR3, is DGGITQSPKYLFRKEGQNVTLSCEQNLNHDAMYWYRQDPGQGLRLIYYSQIVNDFQKGDIAEGYSVSREKKESFPLTVTSAQKNPTAFYLCASSAPTQTGQQFFGPGTRLTVL.

This clone occurred a few times. This chain links TRBV19 with TRBJ1-5; unclear D gene. Trimming left V 3 bases short and J 2 bases short, with 8 bases between. CDR1 and CDR2 from the germline V gene are LNHDA and SQIVND (reference sequence). The CDR3 runs 14 residues. This chain's CDR3 is CASSIAPGNQPQHF. The DNA of the CDR3 is TGTGCCAGTAGTATCGCTCCGGGCAATCAGCCCCAGCATTTT.

This sequence joins TRBV28 and TRBJ2-7, with 8 nucleotides matching TRBD2. The CDR3 runs 14 residues. The ends lost 2 bases at V and 3 bases at J; junction bases unmatched: 3. Germline loops: CDR1 MDHEN, CDR2 SYDVKM. The CDR3: CASSLAGGDYEQYF. Here the CDR3 DNA reads TGTGCCAGCAGTTTAGCGGGAGGAGACTACGAGCAGTACTTC.

J is TRBJ2-3 and V is TRBV5-4, with D hard to call. Trimming left V 0 bases short and J 4 bases short, with 12 bases between. CDR1 SGHNT and CDR2 YYREEE come from the germline V gene (reference sequence). The CDR3 extends over 15 amino acids. CDR3 residues: CASSLAPKRADTQYF. The CDR3 DNA follows: TGTGCCAGCAGCTTGGCGCCGAAAAGGGCAGATACGCAGTATTTT.

The chain couples TRBV7-8 to TRBJ2-7; D possibly corresponds to TRBD2 (7 bases). From germline, CDR1 is SGHVS and CDR2 FQNEAQ. V was clipped by 5 bases and J by 4 bases, with 24 bases between them. CDR3 length: 17 residues. The CDR3 sequence is CASSPRRRGAGVYEQYF. CDR3 coding DNA: TGTGCCAGCAGCCCTAGACGAAGGGGGGCGGGAGTATACGAGCAGTACTTC.